Listed below are T cell receptor beta chains from one sample, sequenced in a study of blood T cell repertoires in COVID-19. Profiled with immunoSEQ multiplex PCR; TCRdb holds only in-frame clones, not every one. The sample shows about 270,000 clones, around nine tenths of them seen only once. Sequencing used PBMCs or T cells enriched from blood (not recorded which). The receptors were gathered from a woman aged 18-29 years who had recovered from COVID-19. Each CDR3 is given with its conserved first and last residue. Fields, in order: CDR3 DNA, CDR3 protein, V gene, clone size, CDR3 length, D gene, J gene. A D gene is named only where the DNA matches it firmly. Size is omitted from some rows. Given values are once, few, many or a class for expanded clones.

CDR3nt: TGTGCCAGCGCTTCTAGGACTAACTCCTACAATGAGCAGTTCTTC
CDR3aa: CASASRTNSYNEQFF
v_gene: TRBV18
abundance: few
len: 15
d_gene: .
j_gene: TRBJ2-1

CDR3nt: TGTGCCAGCAGTTTAGGTTGGAGGTCTGAAGCTTTCTTT
CDR3aa: CASSLGWRSEAFF
v_gene: TRBV27
abundance: once
len: 13
d_gene: .
j_gene: TRBJ1-1

CDR3nt: TGCGCCAGCAGCCAAGAGTTCAGCTCCTATAATTCACCCCTCCACTTT
CDR3aa: CASSQEFSSYNSPLHF
v_gene: TRBV4-3
abundance: .
len: 16
d_gene: .
j_gene: TRBJ1-6

CDR3nt: TGTGCCAGCAGTCGCGGGTTCTCGGACGAGCAGTACTTC
CDR3aa: CASSRGFSDEQYF
v_gene: TRBV6-5
abundance: .
len: 13
d_gene: .
j_gene: TRBJ2-7

CDR3nt: TGTGCCAGCAGCGTAGGAGTATCTGGAAACACCATATATTTT
CDR3aa: CASSVGVSGNTIYF
v_gene: TRBV9
abundance: .
len: 14
d_gene: .
j_gene: TRBJ1-3

CDR3nt: TGTGCCAGCAGCCTAATAGGGGGGGTCTCCTACAATGAGCAGTTCTTC
CDR3aa: CASSLIGGVSYNEQFF
v_gene: TRBV3-1/TRBV3-2
abundance: .
len: 16
d_gene: .
j_gene: TRBJ2-1

CDR3nt: TGCGCCAGCAGCCTAACCGGGACAGATAATGAAAAACTGTTTTTT
CDR3aa: CASSLTGTDNEKLFF
v_gene: TRBV4-3
abundance: .
len: 15
d_gene: TRBD1
j_gene: TRBJ1-4

CDR3nt: TGCGCCAGCAGCCAGGGCTTCACATACGCTAACACTGAAGCTTTCTTT
CDR3aa: CASSQGFTYANTEAFF
v_gene: TRBV4-1
abundance: .
len: 16
d_gene: .
j_gene: TRBJ1-1

CDR3nt: TGTGCCAGTAGTTCGTTAAGGGAGGTGAACACTGAAGCTTTCTTT
CDR3aa: CASSSLREVNTEAFF
v_gene: TRBV19
abundance: .
len: 15
d_gene: .
j_gene: TRBJ1-1

CDR3nt: TGTGCCAGCAGTTCTAGCGGGAGAATGTCCGGGGAGCTGTTTTTT
CDR3aa: CASSSSGRMSGELFF
v_gene: TRBV6-5
abundance: .
len: 15
d_gene: TRBD2
j_gene: TRBJ2-2

CDR3nt: TGTGCCAGCAGTGGACCCGTCGGGGGAGAGACCCAGTACTTC
CDR3aa: CASSGPVGGETQYF
v_gene: TRBV6-4
abundance: .
len: 14
d_gene: .
j_gene: TRBJ2-5

CDR3nt: TGCAGCGTTATCCCTAGACAGGTAATCACTGAAGCTTTCTTT
CDR3aa: CSVIPRQVITEAFF
v_gene: TRBV29-1
abundance: once
len: 14
d_gene: .
j_gene: TRBJ1-1

CDR3nt: TGTGCCAGCACCACGCGAGGTCAGCCCCAGCATTTT
CDR3aa: CASTTRGQPQHF
v_gene: TRBV6-5
abundance: few
len: 12
d_gene: .
j_gene: TRBJ1-5

CDR3nt: TGTGCCAGTAGTCTACAGGTCCGGACTGAAGCTTTCTTT
CDR3aa: CASSLQVRTEAFF
v_gene: TRBV19
abundance: .
len: 13
d_gene: .
j_gene: TRBJ1-1

CDR3nt: TGTGCCAGCAGCCAATTGGGAGGGGGTTCTCCCTACAATGAGCAGTTCTTC
CDR3aa: CASSQLGGGSPYNEQFF
v_gene: TRBV3-1/TRBV3-2
abundance: .
len: 17
d_gene: .
j_gene: TRBJ2-1

CDR3nt: TGTGCCAGCTCAGACAGGGGCGATTATGAAGCTTTCTTT
CDR3aa: CASSDRGDYEAFF
v_gene: TRBV18
abundance: .
len: 13
d_gene: TRBD1
j_gene: TRBJ1-1

CDR3nt: TGTGCCAGCAGCTTAGCCCCGCTAGCGGTCCGGGAGACCCAGTACTTC
CDR3aa: CASSLAPLAVRETQYF
v_gene: TRBV7-9
abundance: .
len: 16
d_gene: TRBD2
j_gene: TRBJ2-5

CDR3nt: TGTGCCAGCAGCTTAAGCAGCGGGAGGGTACCCGGGGAGCTGTTTTTT
CDR3aa: CASSLSSGRVPGELFF
v_gene: TRBV7-3
abundance: .
len: 16
d_gene: TRBD2
j_gene: TRBJ2-2

CDR3nt: TGTGCCAGCTCACGAACCGGGACAGCGAACACTGAAGCTTTCTTT
CDR3aa: CASSRTGTANTEAFF
v_gene: TRBV18
abundance: .
len: 15
d_gene: TRBD1
j_gene: TRBJ1-1

CDR3nt: TGTGCCAGCAGCTTAACGGGAGAAGCCGGGGAGCTGTTTTTT
CDR3aa: CASSLTGEAGELFF
v_gene: TRBV7-3
abundance: .
len: 14
d_gene: .
j_gene: TRBJ2-2

CDR3nt: TGTGCCAGTAGTACTAGCGGGAGTTTCGATGAGCAGTTCTTC
CDR3aa: CASSTSGSFDEQFF
v_gene: TRBV19
abundance: .
len: 14
d_gene: TRBD2
j_gene: TRBJ2-1

CDR3nt: TGTGCCACCAGCAGAGAGGGTCTAGCGTGGTACGAGCAGTACTTC
CDR3aa: CATSREGLAWYEQYF
v_gene: TRBV15
abundance: .
len: 15
d_gene: .
j_gene: TRBJ2-7

CDR3nt: TGTGCCAGCAGCTTAGTTGGCGGGAGGGCCCCCACAGATACGCAGTATTTT
CDR3aa: CASSLVGGRAPTDTQYF
v_gene: TRBV7-9
abundance: .
len: 17
d_gene: TRBD2
j_gene: TRBJ2-3

CDR3nt: TGTGCCAGCAGTTTATTAGCGGCTACTGGGGACGAGCAGTACTTC
CDR3aa: CASSLLAATGDEQYF
v_gene: TRBV28
abundance: .
len: 15
d_gene: .
j_gene: TRBJ2-7

CDR3nt: TGTGCCAGCAGTTTTCAGGATAGCACAGATACGCAGTATTTT
CDR3aa: CASSFQDSTDTQYF
v_gene: TRBV27
abundance: .
len: 14
d_gene: .
j_gene: TRBJ2-3

CDR3nt: TGTGCCAGCAGTTCAACTCACAGGGGGATAAGCTCTGGAAACACCATATATTTT
CDR3aa: CASSSTHRGISSGNTIYF
v_gene: TRBV27
abundance: .
len: 18
d_gene: TRBD1
j_gene: TRBJ1-3

CDR3nt: TGCGCCAGCAGCCCAAATCCGGGGGGGCCAGAGACCCAGTACTTC
CDR3aa: CASSPNPGGPETQYF
v_gene: TRBV4-3
abundance: .
len: 15
d_gene: TRBD2
j_gene: TRBJ2-5

CDR3nt: TGTGCCAGCAGCCTGGGCGGGGGCTCCTACAATGAGCAGTTCTTC
CDR3aa: CASSLGGGSYNEQFF
v_gene: TRBV7-3
abundance: .
len: 15
d_gene: TRBD2
j_gene: TRBJ2-1

CDR3nt: TGTGCCAGCTCACCAAGGACTAGCGGGAGTATGGAGCAGTTCTTC
CDR3aa: CASSPRTSGSMEQFF
v_gene: TRBV18
abundance: .
len: 15
d_gene: TRBD2
j_gene: TRBJ2-1

CDR3nt: TGTGCCAGCAGTCGTAGGGGAGTGAGGGACAAGAACACTGAAGCTTTCTTT
CDR3aa: CASSRRGVRDKNTEAFF
v_gene: TRBV11-2
abundance: .
len: 17
d_gene: .
j_gene: TRBJ1-1